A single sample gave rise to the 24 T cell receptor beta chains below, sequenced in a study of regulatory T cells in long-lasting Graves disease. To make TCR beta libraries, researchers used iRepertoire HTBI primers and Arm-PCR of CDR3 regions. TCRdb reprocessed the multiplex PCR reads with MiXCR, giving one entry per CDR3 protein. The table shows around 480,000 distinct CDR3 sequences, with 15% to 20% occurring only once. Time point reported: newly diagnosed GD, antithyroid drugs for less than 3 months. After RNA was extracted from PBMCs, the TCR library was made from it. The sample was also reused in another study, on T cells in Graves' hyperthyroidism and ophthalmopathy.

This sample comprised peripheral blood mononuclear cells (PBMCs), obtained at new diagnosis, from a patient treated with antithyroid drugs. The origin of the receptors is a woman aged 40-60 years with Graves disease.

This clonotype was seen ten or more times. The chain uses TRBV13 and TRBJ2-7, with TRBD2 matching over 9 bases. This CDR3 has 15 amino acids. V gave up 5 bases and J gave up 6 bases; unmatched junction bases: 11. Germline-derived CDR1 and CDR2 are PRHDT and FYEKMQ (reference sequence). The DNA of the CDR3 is TGTGCCAGCAGCCAAACCGGGACTAGCCACAGCGAGCAGTACTTC. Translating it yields CASSQTGTSHSEQYF.

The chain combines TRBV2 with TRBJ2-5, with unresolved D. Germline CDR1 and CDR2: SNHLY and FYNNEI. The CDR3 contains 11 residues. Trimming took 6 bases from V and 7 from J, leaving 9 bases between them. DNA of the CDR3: TGTGCCAGCAGCCTTGTGGGGACCCAGTACTTC. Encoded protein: CASSLVGTQYF.

CDR3 in DNA: TGTGCTAGTGGTAACCCAGCGGGGGGGTACACAGATACGCAGTATTTT. Amino acids: CASGNPAGGYTDTQYF. The chain carries TRBV12-5 and TRBJ2-3; 10 positions agree with TRBD2. The CDR3 length is 16 residues. Germline V gene data show CDR1 as LGHNT and CDR2 as FRNRAP. The V gene end was trimmed by 5 bases and the J gene end by 2 bases; junction bases not matched to a gene: 7.

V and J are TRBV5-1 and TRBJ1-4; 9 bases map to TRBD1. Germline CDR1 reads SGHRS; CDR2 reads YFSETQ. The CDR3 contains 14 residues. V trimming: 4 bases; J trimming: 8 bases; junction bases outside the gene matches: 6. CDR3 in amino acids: CASSPGQGQEKLFF. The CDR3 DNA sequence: TGCGCCAGCAGCCCGGGACAGGGTCAAGAAAAACTGTTTTTT.

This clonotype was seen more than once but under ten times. The CDR3, as DNA: TGCGCCAGCAGCTTATCGACAGGAATGCTCTACGAGCAGTACTTC. As protein: CASSLSTGMLYEQYF. The gene calls are TRBV5-1 and TRBJ2-7; perhaps TRBD1 as D (6 bases). The CDR3 consists of 15 residues. Germline assignment: CDR1 SGHRS and CDR2 YFSETQ. With 2 bases removed from V and 3 bases from J, the gap between germline ends came to 15 bases.

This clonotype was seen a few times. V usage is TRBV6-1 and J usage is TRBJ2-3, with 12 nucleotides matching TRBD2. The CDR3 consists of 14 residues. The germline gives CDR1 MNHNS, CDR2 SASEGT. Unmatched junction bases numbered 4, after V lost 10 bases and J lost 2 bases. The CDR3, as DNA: TGTGCCACCCGGACTAGCGGGAACACAGATACGCAGTATTTT. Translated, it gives CATRTSGNTDTQYF.

This CDR3 is CASSWTSGRNTGELFF. DNA for the CDR3: TGTGCCAGCAGCTGGACCTCCGGACGGAACACCGGGGAGCTGTTTTTT. This chain connects TRBV11-2 to TRBJ2-2; the D is unclear. CDR3 length: 16 amino acids. The germline V gene has CDR1 SGHAT and CDR2 FQNNGV. V lost 4 bases and J 1 base, leaving 13 bases between the germline ends.

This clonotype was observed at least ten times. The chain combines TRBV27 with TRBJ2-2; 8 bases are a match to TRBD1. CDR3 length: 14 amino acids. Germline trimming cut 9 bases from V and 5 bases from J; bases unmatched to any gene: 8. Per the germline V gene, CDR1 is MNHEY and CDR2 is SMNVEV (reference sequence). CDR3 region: CASKGQGQTGELFF. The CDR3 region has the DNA TGTGCCAGTAAAGGACAGGGCCAAACCGGGGAGCTGTTTTTT.

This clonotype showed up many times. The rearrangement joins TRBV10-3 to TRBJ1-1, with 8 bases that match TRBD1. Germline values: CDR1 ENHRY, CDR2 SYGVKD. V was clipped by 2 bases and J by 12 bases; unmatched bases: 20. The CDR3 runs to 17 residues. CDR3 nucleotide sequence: TGTGCCATCAGTGAGGCCCCTTCCGGACAGGGAGGAGGTAAAACTTTCTTT. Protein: CAISEAPSGQGGGKTFF.

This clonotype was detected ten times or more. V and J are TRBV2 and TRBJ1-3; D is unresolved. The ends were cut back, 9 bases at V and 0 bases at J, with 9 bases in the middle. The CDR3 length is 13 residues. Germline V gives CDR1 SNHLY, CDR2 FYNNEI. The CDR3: CASLGDSGNTIYF. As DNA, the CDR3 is TGTGCCAGTTTGGGCGACTCTGGAAACACCATATATTTT.

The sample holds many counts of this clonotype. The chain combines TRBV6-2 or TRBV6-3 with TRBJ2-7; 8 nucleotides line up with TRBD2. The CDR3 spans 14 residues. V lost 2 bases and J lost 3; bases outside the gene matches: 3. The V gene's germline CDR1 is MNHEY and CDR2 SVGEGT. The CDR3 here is CASSYVRGGYEQYF. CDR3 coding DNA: TGTGCCAGCAGTTACGTCCGGGGGGGCTACGAGCAGTACTTC.

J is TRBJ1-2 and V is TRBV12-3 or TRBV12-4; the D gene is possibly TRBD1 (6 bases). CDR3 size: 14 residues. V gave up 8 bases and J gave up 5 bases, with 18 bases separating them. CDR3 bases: TGTGCCAGCGCAGTTCGGTCGGACAGTTATGGCTACACCTTC. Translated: CASAVRSDSYGYTF.

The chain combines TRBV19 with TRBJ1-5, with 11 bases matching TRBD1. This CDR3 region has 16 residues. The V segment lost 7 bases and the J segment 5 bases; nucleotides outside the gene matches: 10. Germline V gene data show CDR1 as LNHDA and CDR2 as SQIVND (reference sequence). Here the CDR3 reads CASTPRPGQGDQPQHF. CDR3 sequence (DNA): TGTGCCAGTACCCCGCGACCGGGACAGGGGGATCAGCCCCAGCATTTT.

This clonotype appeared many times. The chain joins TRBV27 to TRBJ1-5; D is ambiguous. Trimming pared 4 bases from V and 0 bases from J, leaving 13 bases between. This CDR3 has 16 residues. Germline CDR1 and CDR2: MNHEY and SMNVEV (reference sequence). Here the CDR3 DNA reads TGTGCCAGCAGTTCCGGTCGGGGTGGTAGCAATCAGCCCCAGCATTTT. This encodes CASSSGRGGSNQPQHF.

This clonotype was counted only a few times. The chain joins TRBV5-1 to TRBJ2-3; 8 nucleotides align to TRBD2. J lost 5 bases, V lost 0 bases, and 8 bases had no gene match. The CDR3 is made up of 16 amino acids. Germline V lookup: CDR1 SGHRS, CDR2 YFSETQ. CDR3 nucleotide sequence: TGCGCCAGCAGCTTGGGTTGGCGGGGGGCGGTAGATACGCAGTATTTT. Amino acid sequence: CASSLGWRGAVDTQYF.

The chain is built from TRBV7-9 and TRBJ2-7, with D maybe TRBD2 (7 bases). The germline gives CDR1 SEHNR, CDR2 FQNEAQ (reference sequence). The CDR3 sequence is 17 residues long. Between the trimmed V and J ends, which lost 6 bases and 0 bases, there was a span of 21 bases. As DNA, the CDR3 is TGTGCCAGCAGACACGCCGGGGAGGGGACAAACTCCTACGAGCAGTACTTC. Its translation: CASRHAGEGTNSYEQYF.

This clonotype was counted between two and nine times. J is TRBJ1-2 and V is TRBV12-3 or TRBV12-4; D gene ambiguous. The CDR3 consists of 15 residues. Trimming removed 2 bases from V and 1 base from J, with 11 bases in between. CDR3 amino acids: CASSLSRLLNYGYTF. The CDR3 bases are TGTGCCAGCAGTTTAAGCAGACTACTTAACTATGGCTACACCTTC.

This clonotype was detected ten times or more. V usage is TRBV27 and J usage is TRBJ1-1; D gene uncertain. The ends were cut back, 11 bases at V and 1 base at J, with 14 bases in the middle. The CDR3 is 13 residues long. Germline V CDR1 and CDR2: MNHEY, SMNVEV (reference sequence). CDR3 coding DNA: TGTGCCGCCTCAGCGCGCAGGAACACTGAAGCTTTCTTT. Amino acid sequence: CAASARRNTEAFF.

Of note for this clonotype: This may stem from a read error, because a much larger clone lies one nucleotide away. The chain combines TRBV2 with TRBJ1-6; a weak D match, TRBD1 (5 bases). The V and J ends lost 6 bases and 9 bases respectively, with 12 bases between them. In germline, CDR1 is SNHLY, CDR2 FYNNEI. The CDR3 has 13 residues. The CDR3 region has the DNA TGTGCCAGCAGGCAAGGACATGGTTCACCCCTCCACTTT. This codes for CASRQGHGSPLHF.

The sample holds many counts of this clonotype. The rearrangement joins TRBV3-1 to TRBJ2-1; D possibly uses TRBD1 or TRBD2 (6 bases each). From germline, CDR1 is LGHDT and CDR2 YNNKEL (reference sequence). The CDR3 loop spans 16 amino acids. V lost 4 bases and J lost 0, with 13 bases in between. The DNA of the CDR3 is TGTGCCAGCAGCCTTTCTACGGGGGCCTCCTACAATGAGCAGTTCTTC. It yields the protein CASSLSTGASYNEQFF.

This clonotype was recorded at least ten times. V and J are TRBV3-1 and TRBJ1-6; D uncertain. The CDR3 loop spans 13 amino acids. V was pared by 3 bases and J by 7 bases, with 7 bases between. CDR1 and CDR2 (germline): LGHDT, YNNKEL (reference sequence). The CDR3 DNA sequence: TGTGCCAGCAGCCAGAGCCCCAATTCACCCCTCCACTTT. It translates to CASSQSPNSPLHF.

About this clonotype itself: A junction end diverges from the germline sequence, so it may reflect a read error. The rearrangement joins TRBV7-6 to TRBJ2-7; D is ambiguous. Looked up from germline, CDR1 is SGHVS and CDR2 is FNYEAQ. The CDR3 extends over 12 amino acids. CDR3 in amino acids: CASSYPEGMLDF. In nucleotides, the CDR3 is TGTGCCAGCAGCTACCCAGAAGGAATGTTGGACTTC.

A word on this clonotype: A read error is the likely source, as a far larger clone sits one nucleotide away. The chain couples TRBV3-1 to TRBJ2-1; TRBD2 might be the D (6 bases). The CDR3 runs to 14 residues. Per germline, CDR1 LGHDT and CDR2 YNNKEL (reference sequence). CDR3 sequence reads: CASSDRDSYDEQFF. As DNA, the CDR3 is TGTGCCAGCAGCGACCGGGACTCCTACGATGAGCAGTTCTTC.

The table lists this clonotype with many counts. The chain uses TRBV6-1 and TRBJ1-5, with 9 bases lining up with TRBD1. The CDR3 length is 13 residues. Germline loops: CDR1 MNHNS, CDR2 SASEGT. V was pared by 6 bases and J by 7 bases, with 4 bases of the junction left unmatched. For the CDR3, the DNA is TGTGCCAGCAGGGGGGGACAGGGCCAGCCCCAGCATTTT. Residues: CASRGGQGQPQHF.